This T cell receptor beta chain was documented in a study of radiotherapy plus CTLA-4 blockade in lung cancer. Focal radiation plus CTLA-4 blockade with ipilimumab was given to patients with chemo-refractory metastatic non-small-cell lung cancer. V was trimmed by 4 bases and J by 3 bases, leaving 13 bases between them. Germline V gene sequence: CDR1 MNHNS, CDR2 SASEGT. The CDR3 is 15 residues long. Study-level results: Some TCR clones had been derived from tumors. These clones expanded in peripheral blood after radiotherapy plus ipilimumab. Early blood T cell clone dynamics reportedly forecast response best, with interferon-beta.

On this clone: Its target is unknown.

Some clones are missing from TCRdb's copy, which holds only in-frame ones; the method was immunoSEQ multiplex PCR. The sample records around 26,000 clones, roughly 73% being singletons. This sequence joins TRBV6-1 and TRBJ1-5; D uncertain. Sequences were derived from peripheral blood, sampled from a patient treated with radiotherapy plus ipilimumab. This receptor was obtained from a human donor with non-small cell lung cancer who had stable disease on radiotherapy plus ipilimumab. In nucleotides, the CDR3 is TGTGCCAGCAGTGTAGGCCTGGCGTACAATCAGCCCCAGCATTTT. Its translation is CASSVGLAYNQPQHF.